This entry lists 24 T cell receptor beta chains sequenced from one sample in a study of T cells after yellow fever vaccination. From the 5' RACE reads, TCRdb called clonotypes with MiXCR, one entry per CDR3 protein. Of under 600,000 distinct CDR3 sequences in the sample, roughly 12% are singletons; the top ten hold 11% to 15%. Source: PBMCs, taken on the day of the yellow fever booster vaccination. All receptors derive from a man aged 25 to 40 who received the YFV17D yellow fever vaccine.

V is TRBV5-1 and J is TRBJ2-2, with D perhaps given as TRBD1 or TRBD2 (5 bases each). This CDR3 comprises 16 residues. Trimming left V 0 bases short and J 2 bases short, with 11 bases between. Germline loops: CDR1 SGHRS, CDR2 YFSETQ. CDR3 sequence reads: CASSLARGANTGELFF. CDR3 DNA sequence: TGCGCCAGCAGCTTGGCCCGGGGCGCAAACACCGGGGAGCTGTTTTTT.

This clonotype has just a few counts. CDR3 coding DNA: TGTGCCAGCAGCTCACAACTAGCTTTTAAGTATTTT. Translation gives CASSSQLAFKYF. The genes are TRBV7-2 and TRBJ2-3; D possibly corresponds to TRBD2 (6 bases). V was pared by 4 bases and J by 13 bases, with 15 bases between. Germline loops: CDR1 SGHTA, CDR2 FQGNSA. The CDR3 has 12 amino acids.

This clonotype was seen many times. The V gene is TRBV5-4, the J gene TRBJ2-5; TRBD2 matches at 7 bases. The CDR3 is 14 residues long. The V gene's germline CDR1 is SGHNT and CDR2 YYREEE (reference sequence). Germline trimming cut 4 bases from V and 2 bases from J; bases unmatched to any gene: 5. The CDR3 protein is CASSRPGLQETQYF. CDR3 in DNA: TGTGCCAGCAGCCGACCGGGACTACAAGAGACCCAGTACTTC.

The V call is TRBV7-8, the J call TRBJ2-1; D possibly corresponds to TRBD1 (6 bases). Between the trimmed V and J ends, which lost 2 bases and 1 base, there was a span of 15 bases. The CDR3 totals 17 residues. Germline assignment: CDR1 SGHVS and CDR2 FQNEAQ. In DNA form, the CDR3 reads TGTGCCAGCAGCTTACTTCTCGGGACACATTCCTACAATGAGCAGTTCTTC. Protein sequence: CASSLLLGTHSYNEQFF. Together with reference TRBV7-8 and TRBJ2-1, the CDR3 gives the full variable domain: GAGVSQSPRYKVAKRGQDVALRCDPISGHVSLFWYQQALGQGPEFLTYFQNEAQLDKSGLPSDRFFAERPEGSVSTLKIQRTQQEDSAVYLCASSLLLGTHSYNEQFFGPGTRLTVL.

The V gene is TRBV9, the J gene TRBJ2-1; D is uncertain. The germline V gene has CDR1 SGDLS and CDR2 YYNGEE. The CDR3 is made up of 15 amino acids. Between the trimmed V and J ends, which lost 7 bases and 1 base, there was a span of 15 bases. The CDR3 coding sequence is TGTGCCAGCTCACGGTTTGGTCTTTCCTACAATGAGCAGTTCTTC. Translating it yields CASSRFGLSYNEQFF.

This clonotype was counted at least ten times. The J gene is TRBJ1-2, the V gene TRBV29-1; the D is unclear. The CDR3 covers 14 residues. Germline assignment: CDR1 SQVTM and CDR2 ANQGSEA. The V gene lost 1 base and the J gene lost 9 bases, with 18 bases spanning the gap. The CDR3 is CSVEVGSGWTSYTF. Here the CDR3 DNA reads TGCAGCGTTGAAGTTGGGTCAGGTTGGACTAGCTACACCTTC. Supplemented by reference TRBV29-1 and TRBJ1-2, the full variable domain reads SAVISQKPSRDICQRGTSLTIQCQVDSQVTMMFWYRQQPGQSLTLIATANQGSEATYESGFVIDKFPISRPNLTFSTLTVSNMSPEDSSIYLCSVEVGSGWTSYTFGSGTRLTVV.

The J gene is TRBJ2-1, the V gene TRBV7-2; D not resolved. Germline CDR1 and CDR2: SGHTA and FQGNSA. V lost 2 bases and J lost 9, with 11 bases in between. The CDR3 has 13 amino acids. As DNA, the CDR3 is TGTGCCAGCAGCTTACTAGGGATGGGTGAGCAGTTCTTC. Amino acid sequence: CASSLLGMGEQFF.

This clonotype was seen a handful of times. The J gene is TRBJ2-5, the V gene TRBV20-1; no clear D gene. The length of the CDR3 is 14 residues. Deletions cut 5 bases from V and 4 bases from J, with 17 bases between. The germline V gene has CDR1 DFQATT and CDR2 SNEGSKA (reference sequence). The CDR3 loop reads CSALTVVSPETQYF. In DNA, the CDR3 is TGCAGTGCTCTGACCGTGGTTTCCCCAGAGACCCAGTACTTC.

This clonotype has ten or more counts. The V call is TRBV5-1, the J call TRBJ1-1; possible D gene TRBD1, 6 bases. Deletions cut 4 bases from V and 4 bases from J, with 11 bases between. Per germline, CDR1 SGHRS and CDR2 YFSETQ. This CDR3 is 13 amino acids long. CDR3 loop: CASSPPGATEAFF. The CDR3 DNA follows: TGCGCCAGCAGCCCGCCGGGGGCCACTGAAGCTTTCTTT. Full variable domain (rest looked up from reference TRBV5-1 and TRBJ1-1): KAGVTQTPRYLIKTRGQQVTLSCSPISGHRSVSWYQQTPGQGLQFLFEYFSETQRNKGNFPGRFSGRQFSNSRSEMNVSTLELGDSALYLCASSPPGATEAFFGQGTRLTVV.

This clonotype was detected only a few times. The V gene is TRBV5-1, the J gene TRBJ2-6, with D hard to call. CDR1 is SGHRS, CDR2 YFSETQ, per germline. This CDR3 spans 17 amino acids. The V end was cut by 0 bases, the J end by 0 bases, with 10 bases between. CDR3 sequence reads: CASSLGPANSGANVLTF. The CDR3 bases are TGCGCCAGCAGCTTGGGACCCGCAAACTCTGGGGCCAACGTCCTGACTTTC. Complete variable domain (other parts from reference TRBV5-1 and TRBJ2-6): KAGVTQTPRYLIKTRGQQVTLSCSPISGHRSVSWYQQTPGQGLQFLFEYFSETQRNKGNFPGRFSGRQFSNSRSEMNVSTLELGDSALYLCASSLGPANSGANVLTFGAGSRLTVL.

This sequence joins TRBV28 and TRBJ2-7, with D unresolved. The CDR3 runs to 14 residues. Trimming shortened V by 10 bases and J by 2 bases, and 18 bases separated the two germline ends. CDR1 MDHEN and CDR2 SYDVKM come from the germline V gene. This CDR3 reads CATHLMGNPYEQYF. The DNA of the CDR3 is TGTGCCACCCACCTAATGGGAAACCCCTACGAGCAGTACTTC.

A few counts support this clonotype. J is TRBJ2-5 and V is TRBV7-6, with D tentatively TRBD2 (6 bases). The CDR3 consists of 13 residues. The V end was cut by 4 bases, the J end by 1 base, with 7 bases between. From germline, CDR1 is SGHVS and CDR2 FNYEAQ. CDR3 protein: CASSWGLQETQYF. The DNA of the CDR3 is TGTGCCAGCAGCTGGGGACTCCAAGAGACCCAGTACTTC. The full variable domain, with the rest looked up from reference TRBV7-6 and TRBJ2-5, is GAGVSQSPRYKVTKRGQDVALRCDPISGHVSLYWYRQALGQGPEFLTYFNYEAQQDKSGLPNDRFSAERPEGSISTLTIQRTEQRDSAMYRCASSWGLQETQYFGPGTRLLVL.

This clonotype has more than one count but fewer than ten. The rearrangement joins TRBV7-2 to TRBJ2-5; TRBD2 agrees at 7 bases. The CDR3 has 14 amino acids. Germline values: CDR1 SGHTA, CDR2 FQGNSA. The junction had 7 bases not matched to a gene; V was cut back by 5 bases and J by 4 bases. This CDR3 reads CASSPRTSRETQYF. CDR3 in DNA: TGTGCCAGCAGCCCCCGGACTAGTCGAGAGACCCAGTACTTC.

The chain links TRBV4-2 to TRBJ2-1, with 12 bases fitting TRBD2. This CDR3 has 14 residues. Germline lookup yields CDR1 LGHNA and CDR2 YNFKEQ. Trimming cost V 0 bases and J 13 bases; bases outside gene matches: 4. Here the CDR3 reads CASSQELAGGRQFF. DNA for the CDR3: TGTGCCAGCAGCCAAGAACTAGCGGGAGGTAGACAGTTCTTC.

The chain uses TRBV7-2 and TRBJ2-7; possibly TRBD1 for D (6 bases). Trimming took 5 bases from V and 3 from J, leaving 17 bases between them. CDR1 is SGHTA and CDR2 is FQGNSA in the germline V gene. CDR3 length: 15 amino acids. The CDR3, as DNA: TGTGCCAGCAGCACCCGAGCAGGGGCATTCTACGAGCAGTACTTC. This sequence encodes CASSTRAGAFYEQYF.

Ten or more counts support this clonotype. This chain uses TRBV24-1 with TRBJ2-1; 7 bases match TRBD2. V shed 10 bases, J shed 2 bases, and the junction held 4 bases outside the gene matches. Germline values: CDR1 KGHDR, CDR2 SFDVKD. This CDR3 is 13 amino acids long. CDR3 residues: CATERDAYNEQFF. CDR3 DNA sequence: TGTGCCACGGAGCGGGACGCCTACAATGAGCAGTTCTTC.

This clonotype was seen a few times. The V and J genes are TRBV5-1 and TRBJ1-2; no definite D call. The CDR3 runs 15 residues. CDR1 is SGHRS and CDR2 is YFSETQ in the germline V gene. V dropped 0 bases and J dropped 4 bases, with 13 bases sitting between them. The CDR3 loop is CASSLDGEIVYGYTF. DNA for the CDR3: TGCGCCAGCAGCTTGGATGGGGAGATAGTCTATGGCTACACCTTC.

This clonotype has a handful of counts. This chain links TRBV5-1 with TRBJ2-7, with D maybe TRBD2 (5 bases). The CDR3 contains 14 residues. Germline lookup yields CDR1 SGHRS and CDR2 YFSETQ. V lost 6 bases, J lost 0 bases, and 13 bases lay in between. In nucleotides, the CDR3 is TGCGCCAGCACCGCTCTGGGGAGCTCCTACGAGCAGTACTTC. Translating it yields CASTALGSSYEQYF.

This clonotype has more than one count but fewer than ten. The chain carries TRBV20-1 and TRBJ2-3; D assignment may be TRBD1 or TRBD2 (5 bases each). The CDR3 length is 16 residues. The V gene lost 5 bases and the J gene lost 7 bases, with 25 bases spanning the gap. From germline, CDR1 is DFQATT and CDR2 SNEGSKA (reference sequence). As DNA, the CDR3 is TGCAGTGCTGGGCACGACGTGGTGGGACCTAGAAATACGCAGTATTTT. Translated, it gives CSAGHDVVGPRNTQYF.

This clonotype was seen a handful of times. The junction does not match germline at one end; this may be a read error. The chain recombines TRBV6-1 with TRBJ2-3; 8 bases align to TRBD1. Germline CDR1 MNHNS, CDR2 SASEGT. The CDR3 has 14 amino acids. The CDR3 region is CASRPPGGTDTQYF. DNA for the CDR3: TGTGCCAGCAGGCCCCCAGGGGGCACCGATACGCAGTATTTT.

This rearrangement joins TRBV9 to TRBJ2-3; TRBD2 is a possible D gene (6 bases). The germline V gene has CDR1 SGDLS and CDR2 YYNGEE. The CDR3 runs to 16 residues. Trimming shortened V by 1 base and J by 1 base, and 13 bases separated the two germline ends. In DNA form, the CDR3 reads TGTGCCAGCAGCGTATCGGGCGGAGGGGGCACAGATACGCAGTATTTT. Encoded protein: CASSVSGGGGTDTQYF. The complete variable domain, with remaining parts taken from reference TRBV9 and TRBJ2-3, reads DSGVTQTPKHLITATGQRVTLRCSPRSGDLSVYWYQQSLDQGLQFLIQYYNGEERAKGNILERFSAQQFPDLHSELNLSSLELGDSALYFCASSVSGGGGTDTQYFGPGTRLTVL.

This chain's CDR3 is CASRETGGAHNEQFF. The CDR3 DNA is TGTGCCAGTCGTGAGACAGGGGGCGCACACAATGAGCAGTTCTTC. The rearrangement joins TRBV19 to TRBJ2-1; TRBD1 aligns across 10 bases. Germline V gene sequence: CDR1 LNHDA, CDR2 SQIVND (reference sequence). This CDR3 has 15 residues. With 8 bases clipped from V and 5 bases from J, the junction kept 9 bases outside the gene matches. Full variable domain (outside the CDR3, taken from reference TRBV19 and TRBJ2-1): DGGITQSPKYLFRKEGQNVTLSCEQNLNHDAMYWYRQDPGQGLRLIYYSQIVNDFQKGDIAEGYSVSREKKESFPLTVTSAQKNPTAFYLCASRETGGAHNEQFFGPGTRLTVL.

This sequence joins TRBV20-1 and TRBJ2-2; D remains ambiguous. CDR1 is DFQATT, CDR2 SNEGSKA, per germline (reference sequence). The CDR3 loop spans 17 amino acids. The V end lost 0 bases, the J end lost 0 bases, and 14 bases lay between the germline ends. CDR3: CSARDLLGGANTGELFF. The CDR3 coding sequence is TGCAGTGCTAGAGATCTTCTGGGCGGAGCGAACACCGGGGAGCTGTTTTTT.

This clonotype was counted between two and nine times. The chain employs TRBV20-1 and TRBJ2-3; 8 nucleotides align to TRBD2. Trimming cost V 3 bases and J 6 bases; bases outside gene matches: 8. The CDR3 is 14 residues long. Germline loops: CDR1 DFQATT, CDR2 SNEGSKA (reference sequence). In nucleotides, the CDR3 is TGCAGTGCTAGTCCAGCGGGAGTGGGCGATACGCAGTATTTT. Encoded protein: CSASPAGVGDTQYF.